The entry that follows covers one T cell receptor (beta chain) sequence. The antigen it recognizes is unknown. Base qualities were left out, and no much larger clone turns up one base away. This sample is drawn from a study of human T cells and chemical hapten exposure (dated by TCRdb to the early 2020s). In terms of the full investigation: For sensitization, 2% DPC in acetone was applied to a roughly 2 cm by roughly 2 cm area of upper inner arm skin. Throughout the roughly 25-week study period, patients were also given weekly therapeutic DPC doses on the scalp. Patch tests used Finn chambers with 0.01% DPC on the upper back, scored after 6 days by International Contact Dermatitis Research Group standards. Alopecia areata with under or over 50% scalp involvement, alopecia totalis and alopecia universalis were represented in the patient cohort, which was mostly female. The libraries were sequenced as a pool, and the TCR yield per sample differed mostly because of small variations in library volumes within the pool. This study followed changes in the peripheral blood TCR repertoire in vivo during primary and secondary sensitization of alopecia patients to the hapten diphenylcyclopropenone (DPC). Blood was sampled from patients pre-sensitization (week 0) and at 2, 6 and about 24 weeks after DPC sensitization. Blood for TCR sequencing was provided by twenty-nine alopecia patients at one to four time points (pre-sensitization, 2, 6 and 24 weeks). What the research found in general, with its limitations: Compared with pre-sensitization or healthy control sets, expanded TCRs formed significantly more large CDR3 similarity clusters, which is consistent with antigen-driven responses. All patients had alopecia, a presumed autoimmune disease, so their immune response might differ from that of healthy individuals. After repeated subsampling, changes were observed in the strength of the expansion versus patch-test correlation and in the threshold at which the correlation became significant. Patch test score correlated positively with the number of PT1 expanded TCRs, reaching significance at thresholds 8, 16 and 32 but not at 4. No change with DPC sensitization was found in the number of TCRs above 1 in 1000 frequency, and no evidence of global repertoire structure alterations was found.

The library was made by RACE. These reads were obtained on a NextSeq 500. Library preparation attached unique molecular identifiers to individual cDNA molecules for quantitative, reproducible TCR counting. Both TCR alpha and TCR beta chains were sequenced from each blood RNA sample. The authors processed their data as follows. The median number of TCRs per sample was 90,000 to 100,000, ranging from about 23,224 to 700,000. The Decombinator software suite was used to annotate the V, J and CDR3 of the TCR reads. For PS versus PT1 abundance plots, all samples were subsampled to the same number of TCRs (28,000). TCRs were defined as expanded if absent before sensitization and observed at least eight times at the 2-week time point. TCRdb reprocessed the public reads (quality trimming at Q25 with fastp, clone calling with MiXCR) and kept in-frame beta chains. One record per CDR3 amino acid sequence lists the most common genes and DNA. The V and J calls and clone size come from TCRdb's table, not from the authors' own analysis. For this sample the table gives approximately 400,000 distinct CDR3 sequences, of which approximately 5% were detected only once. The top ten clones comprise just over 2.5% of the sample.

The sample's time point label, decoded: pre-sensitization, week 0. The treatment or condition label of this sample denotes: therapeutic diphenylcyclopropenone sensitization with weekly scalp DPC. Blood at each patch-test visit was drawn before the patch test was applied. To be eligible, patients had to be aged 18 to 70, diagnosed with alopecia and judged suitable for DPC therapy, while pregnant patients were excluded. Unfractionated whole blood was collected in Tempus Blood RNA tubes, and total RNA was extracted from that blood. Trimming removed 2 bases from V and 3 bases from J, leaving 9 bases between the germline ends. The CDR3 covers 13 residues, taking in both the cysteine and the phenylalanine. The DNA shown is the 39-base CDR3, in frame from base 1. For CDR1 and CDR2, the germline V gene lists SGDLS and YYNGEE.

The rearrangement joined TRBV9 to TRBJ2-7, with TRBD2 tentatively as D gene (5 bases match). The source is a woman in her forties or fifties with alopecia areata. Some clones in this sample may be carry-over from other donors' samples. Specimen: whole blood, collected in connection with sensitization to the hapten diphenylcyclopropenone (DPC). CDR3 reads: CASSVLGLYEQYF. The sequenced DNA: TGTGCCAGCAGCGTGTTAGGACTCTACGAGCAGTACTTC.